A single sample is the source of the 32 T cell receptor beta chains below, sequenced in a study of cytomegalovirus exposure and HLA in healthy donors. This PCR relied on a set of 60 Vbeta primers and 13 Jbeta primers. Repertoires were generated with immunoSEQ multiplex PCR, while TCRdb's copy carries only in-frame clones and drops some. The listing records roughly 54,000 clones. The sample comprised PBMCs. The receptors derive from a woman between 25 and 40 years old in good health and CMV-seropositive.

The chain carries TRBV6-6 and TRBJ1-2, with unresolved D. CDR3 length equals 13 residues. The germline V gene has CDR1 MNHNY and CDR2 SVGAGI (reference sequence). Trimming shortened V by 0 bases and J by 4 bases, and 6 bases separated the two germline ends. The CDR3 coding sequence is TGTGCCAGCAGTTACTCCCTGCGCTATGGCTACACCTTC. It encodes CASSYSLRYGYTF.

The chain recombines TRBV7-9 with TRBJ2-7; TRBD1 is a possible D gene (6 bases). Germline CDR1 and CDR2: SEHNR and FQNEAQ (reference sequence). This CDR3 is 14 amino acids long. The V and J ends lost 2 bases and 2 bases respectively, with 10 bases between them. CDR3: CASSLTQGTYEQYF. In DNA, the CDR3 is TGTGCCAGCAGCTTAACGCAGGGGACCTACGAGCAGTACTTC.

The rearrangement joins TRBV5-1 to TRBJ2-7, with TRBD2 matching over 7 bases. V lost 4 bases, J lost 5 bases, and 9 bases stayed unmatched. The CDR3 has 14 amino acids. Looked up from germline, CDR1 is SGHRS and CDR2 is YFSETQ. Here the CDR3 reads CASSRWGGRDEQYF. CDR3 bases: TGCGCCAGCAGCCGGTGGGGAGGGCGGGACGAGCAGTACTTC.

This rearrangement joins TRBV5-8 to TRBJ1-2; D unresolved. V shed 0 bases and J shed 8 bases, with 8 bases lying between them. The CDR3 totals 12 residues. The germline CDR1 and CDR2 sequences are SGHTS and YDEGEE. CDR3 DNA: TGTGCCAGCAGCTTGGCCCCGAGGGGCTACACCTTC. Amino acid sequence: CASSLAPRGYTF.

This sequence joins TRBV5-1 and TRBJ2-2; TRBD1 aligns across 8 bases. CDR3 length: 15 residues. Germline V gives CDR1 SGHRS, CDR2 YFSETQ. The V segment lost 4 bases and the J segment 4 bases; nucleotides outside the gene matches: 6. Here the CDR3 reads CASSKGQGSTGELFF. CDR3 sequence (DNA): TGCGCCAGCAGCAAAGGACAGGGCTCCACCGGGGAGCTGTTTTTT.

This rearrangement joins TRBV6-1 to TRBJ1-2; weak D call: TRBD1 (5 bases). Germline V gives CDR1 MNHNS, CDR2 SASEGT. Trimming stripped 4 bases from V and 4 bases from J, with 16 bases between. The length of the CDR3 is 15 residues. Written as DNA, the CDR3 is TGTGCCAGCAGTGTCTCCCTCCAGGGTGCCTATGGCTACACCTTC. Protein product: CASSVSLQGAYGYTF.

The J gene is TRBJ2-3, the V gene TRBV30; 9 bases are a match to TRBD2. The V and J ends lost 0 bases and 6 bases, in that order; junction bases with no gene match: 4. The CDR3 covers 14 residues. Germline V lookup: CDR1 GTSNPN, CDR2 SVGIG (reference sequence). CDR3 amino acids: CAWSVAGGGDTQYF. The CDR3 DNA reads TGTGCCTGGAGTGTGGCGGGAGGGGGTGATACGCAGTATTTT.

The CDR3 DNA sequence: TGTGCCAGCAGCGTTAGCGGGAGGGCTCCTACCGAGCAGTACTTC. Translating it yields CASSVSGRAPTEQYF. The J gene is TRBJ2-7, the V gene TRBV11-1; 11 bases are a match to TRBD2. The J segment lost 6 bases and the V segment lost 5 bases, leaving 9 bases of the junction unmatched. CDR1 is SGHAT, CDR2 FQDESV, per germline (reference sequence). This CDR3 spans 15 amino acids.

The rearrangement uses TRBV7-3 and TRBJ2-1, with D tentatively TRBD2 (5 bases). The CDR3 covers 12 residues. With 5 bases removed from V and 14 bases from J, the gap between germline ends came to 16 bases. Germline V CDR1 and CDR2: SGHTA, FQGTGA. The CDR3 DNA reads TGTGCCAGCAGCCCCTTCGACGGGGATAAGTTCTTC. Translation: CASSPFDGDKFF. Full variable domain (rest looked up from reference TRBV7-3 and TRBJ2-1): GAGVSQTPSNKVTEKGKYVELRCDPISGHTALYWYRQSLGQGPEFLIYFQGTGAADDSGLPNDRFFAVRPEGSVSTLKIQRTERGDSAVYLCASSPFDGDKFFGPGTRLTVL.

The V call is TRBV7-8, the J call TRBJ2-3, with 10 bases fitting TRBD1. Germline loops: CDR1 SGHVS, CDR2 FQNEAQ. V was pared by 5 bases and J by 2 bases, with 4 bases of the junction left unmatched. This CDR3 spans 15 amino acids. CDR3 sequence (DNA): TGTGCCAGCAGCCTGGGACAGGGGTACACAGATACGCAGTATTTT. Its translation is CASSLGQGYTDTQYF.

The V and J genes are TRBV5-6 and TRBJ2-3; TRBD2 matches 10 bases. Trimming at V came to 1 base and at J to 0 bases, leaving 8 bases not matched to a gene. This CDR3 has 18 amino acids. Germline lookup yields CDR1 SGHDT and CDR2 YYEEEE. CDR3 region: CASSLRVGLAFSTDTQYF. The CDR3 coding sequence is TGTGCCAGCAGCTTGAGGGTGGGACTAGCGTTTAGCACAGATACGCAGTATTTT. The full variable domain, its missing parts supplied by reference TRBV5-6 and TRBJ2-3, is DAGVTQSPTHLIKTRGQQVTLRCSPKSGHDTVSWYQQALGQGPQFIFQYYEEEERQRGNFPDRFSGHQFPNYSSELNVNALLLGDSALYLCASSLRVGLAFSTDTQYFGPGTRLTVL.

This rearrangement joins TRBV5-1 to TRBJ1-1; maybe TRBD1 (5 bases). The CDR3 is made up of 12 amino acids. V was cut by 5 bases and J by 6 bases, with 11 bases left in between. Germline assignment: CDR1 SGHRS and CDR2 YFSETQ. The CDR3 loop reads CASREGVAEAFF. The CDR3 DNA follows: TGCGCCAGCAGGGAAGGGGTCGCTGAAGCTTTCTTT. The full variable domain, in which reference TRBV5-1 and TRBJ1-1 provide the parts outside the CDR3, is KAGVTQTPRYLIKTRGQQVTLSCSPISGHRSVSWYQQTPGQGLQFLFEYFSETQRNKGNFPGRFSGRQFSNSRSEMNVSTLELGDSALYLCASREGVAEAFFGQGTRLTVV.

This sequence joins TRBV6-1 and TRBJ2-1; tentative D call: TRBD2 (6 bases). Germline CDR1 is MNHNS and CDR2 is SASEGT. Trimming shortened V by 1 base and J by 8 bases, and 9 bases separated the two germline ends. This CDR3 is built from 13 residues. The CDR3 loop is CASSEGDFHEQFF. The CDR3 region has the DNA TGTGCCAGCAGTGAAGGGGACTTCCATGAGCAGTTCTTC.

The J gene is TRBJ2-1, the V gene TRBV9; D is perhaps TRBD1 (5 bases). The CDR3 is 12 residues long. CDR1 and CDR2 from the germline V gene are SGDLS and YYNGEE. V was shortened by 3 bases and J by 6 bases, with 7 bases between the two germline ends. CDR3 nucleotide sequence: TGTGCCAGCAGCGAGGGGCTCAATGAGCAGTTCTTC. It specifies CASSEGLNEQFF.

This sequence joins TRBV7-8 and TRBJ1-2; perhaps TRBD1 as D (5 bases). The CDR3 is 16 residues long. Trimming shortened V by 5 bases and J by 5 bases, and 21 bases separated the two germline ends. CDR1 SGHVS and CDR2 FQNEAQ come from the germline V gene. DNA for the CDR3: TGTGCCAGCAGCCCCAGAGGGAGGGGACCTAGGTATGGCTACACCTTC. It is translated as CASSPRGRGPRYGYTF.

The CDR3 loop reads CASSPGLVVYEQYF. CDR3 bases: TGTGCCAGCAGCCCGGGACTCGTGGTCTACGAGCAGTACTTC. This sequence joins TRBV5-6 and TRBJ2-7; a weak D match, TRBD2 (6 bases). The CDR3 has 14 residues. Germline V gives CDR1 SGHDT, CDR2 YYEEEE. The V end lost 4 bases, the J end lost 3 bases, and 14 bases lay between the germline ends.

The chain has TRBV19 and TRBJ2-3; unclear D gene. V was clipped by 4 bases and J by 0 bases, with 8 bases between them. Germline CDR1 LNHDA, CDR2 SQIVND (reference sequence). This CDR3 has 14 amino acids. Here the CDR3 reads CASSKLGSTDTQYF. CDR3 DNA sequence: TGTGCCAGTAGTAAGCTAGGAAGCACAGATACGCAGTATTTT.

The CDR3 is CASSSRRGGGADQETQYF. The CDR3 nucleotides are TGTGCCAGCAGCTCTCGTCGGGGCGGGGGGGCCGACCAAGAGACCCAGTACTTC. The genes are TRBV7-2 and TRBJ2-5; 9 nucleotides line up with TRBD2. The germline V gene has CDR1 SGHTA and CDR2 FQGNSA. The CDR3 loop spans 18 amino acids. V lost 4 bases and J lost 0; bases outside the gene matches: 12.

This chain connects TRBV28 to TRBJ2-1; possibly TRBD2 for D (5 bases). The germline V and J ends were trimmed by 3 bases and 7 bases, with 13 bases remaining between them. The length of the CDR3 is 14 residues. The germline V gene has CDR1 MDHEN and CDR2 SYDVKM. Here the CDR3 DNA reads TGTGCCAGCAGTTTCCCTCAAGAGGGAAATGAGCAGTTCTTC. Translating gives CASSFPQEGNEQFF.

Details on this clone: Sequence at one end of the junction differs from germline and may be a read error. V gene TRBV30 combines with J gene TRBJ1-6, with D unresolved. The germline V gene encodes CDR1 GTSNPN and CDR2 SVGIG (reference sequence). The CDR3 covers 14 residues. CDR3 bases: TGTGCCTGGAGTCGGGAAAGGGCTAATTCACCCCTACACTTT. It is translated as CAWSRERANSPLHF.

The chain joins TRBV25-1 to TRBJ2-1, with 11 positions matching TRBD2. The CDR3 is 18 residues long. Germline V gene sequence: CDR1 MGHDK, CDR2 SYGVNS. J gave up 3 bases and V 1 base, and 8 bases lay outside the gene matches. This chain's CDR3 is CASSEFPLTSGSYNEQFF. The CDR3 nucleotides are TGTGCCAGCAGTGAATTTCCTCTTACTAGCGGGAGCTACAATGAGCAGTTCTTC.

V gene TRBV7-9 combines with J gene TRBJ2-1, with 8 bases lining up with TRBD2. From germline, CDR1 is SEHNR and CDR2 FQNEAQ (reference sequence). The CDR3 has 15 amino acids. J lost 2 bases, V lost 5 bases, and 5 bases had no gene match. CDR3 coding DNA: TGTGCCAGCAGCACCGGGACTAGACCCTACAATGAGCAGTTCTTC. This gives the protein CASSTGTRPYNEQFF.

CDR3 sequence: CASSPRGETQYF. The CDR3, as DNA: TGCGCCAGCAGCCCCAGGGGAGAGACCCAGTACTTC. The V call is TRBV5-1, the J call TRBJ2-5; a weak D match, TRBD1 (6 bases). This CDR3 has 12 amino acids. V was cut by 4 bases and J by 4 bases, with 8 bases left in between. CDR1 and CDR2 (germline): SGHRS, YFSETQ.

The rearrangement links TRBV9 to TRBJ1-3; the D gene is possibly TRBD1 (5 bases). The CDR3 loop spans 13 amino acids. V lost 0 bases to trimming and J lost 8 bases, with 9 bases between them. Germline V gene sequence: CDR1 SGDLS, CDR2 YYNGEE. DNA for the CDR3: TGTGCCAGCAGCGTAGACCTGGGGCACACCATATATTTT. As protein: CASSVDLGHTIYF.

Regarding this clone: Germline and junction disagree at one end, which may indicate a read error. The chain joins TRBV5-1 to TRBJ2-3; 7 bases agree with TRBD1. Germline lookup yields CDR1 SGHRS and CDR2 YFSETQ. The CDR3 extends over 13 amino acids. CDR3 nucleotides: TGCGCCAGCAGCTTGAGAGTGGGGGACAGCACGCATTTT. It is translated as CASSLRVGDSTHF.

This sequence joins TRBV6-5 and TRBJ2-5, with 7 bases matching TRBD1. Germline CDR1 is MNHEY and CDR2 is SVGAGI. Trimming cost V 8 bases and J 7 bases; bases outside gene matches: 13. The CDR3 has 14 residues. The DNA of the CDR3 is TGTGCCAGCTATAACAGGGGCGATATGACGACCCAGTACTTC. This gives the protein CASYNRGDMTTQYF.

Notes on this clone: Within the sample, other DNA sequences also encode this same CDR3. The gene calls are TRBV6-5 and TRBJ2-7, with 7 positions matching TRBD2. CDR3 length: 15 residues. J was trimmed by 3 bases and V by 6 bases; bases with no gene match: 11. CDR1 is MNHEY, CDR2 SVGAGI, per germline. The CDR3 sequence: CASSSGGGGYYEQYF. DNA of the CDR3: TGTGCCAGCAGCTCGGGAGGCGGGGGTTACTACGAGCAGTACTTC.

The DNA for the CDR3 is TGTGCCAGCAGTGCCCGGGACTACGAGCAGTACTTC. Translating gives CASSARDYEQYF. V gene TRBV6-1 combines with J gene TRBJ2-7; D might be TRBD2 (5 bases). In germline, CDR1 is MNHNS, CDR2 SASEGT. V lost 4 bases, J lost 3 bases, and 7 bases lay in between. The CDR3 spans 12 residues.

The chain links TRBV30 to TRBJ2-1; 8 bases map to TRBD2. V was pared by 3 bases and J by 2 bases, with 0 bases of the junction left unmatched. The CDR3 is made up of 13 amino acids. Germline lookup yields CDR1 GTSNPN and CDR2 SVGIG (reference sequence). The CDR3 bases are TGTGCCTGGAGCGGGGGGGCCTACAATGAGCAGTTCTTC. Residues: CAWSGGAYNEQFF.

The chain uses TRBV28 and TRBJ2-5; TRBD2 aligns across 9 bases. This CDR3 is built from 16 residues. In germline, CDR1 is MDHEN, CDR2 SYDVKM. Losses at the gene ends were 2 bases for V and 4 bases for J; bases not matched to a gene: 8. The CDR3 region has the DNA TGTGCCAGCAGTTTAAAAGGACGAGCGGGGGGAGAGACCCAGTACTTC. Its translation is CASSLKGRAGGETQYF.

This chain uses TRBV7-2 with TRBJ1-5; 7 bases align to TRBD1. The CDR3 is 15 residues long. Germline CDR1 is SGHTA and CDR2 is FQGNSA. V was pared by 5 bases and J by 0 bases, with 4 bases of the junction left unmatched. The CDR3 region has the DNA TGTGCCAGCAGCAGCGACAGGGATAGCAATCAGCCCCAGCATTTT. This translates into CASSSDRDSNQPQHF.

The CDR3 coding sequence is TGTGCCAGCAGCGTAGAGGCAGGCCAAGAGACCCAGTACTTC. Its translation is CASSVEAGQETQYF. The chain combines TRBV9 with TRBJ2-5; D unresolved. V lost 0 bases and J 1 base, leaving 7 bases between the germline ends. Germline-derived CDR1 and CDR2 are SGDLS and YYNGEE. The CDR3 spans 14 residues. Supplemented by reference TRBV9 and TRBJ2-5, the full variable domain reads DSGVTQTPKHLITATGQRVTLRCSPRSGDLSVYWYQQSLDQGLQFLIQYYNGEERAKGNILERFSAQQFPDLHSELNLSSLELGDSALYFCASSVEAGQETQYFGPGTRLLVL.